This paragraph reports one T cell receptor (beta chain). Antigen specificity is unknown. V lost 10 bases to trimming and J lost 8 bases, with 13 bases between them. CDR3 length equals 11 residues. Germline loops: CDR1 MNHEY, CDR2 SMNVEV (reference sequence). This specimen comes from a study of Ad26.COV2.S vaccination and SARS-CoV-2 variants. Data came from immunoSEQ multiplex PCR; TCRdb stores just in-frame clones and leaves some out. The data contain tens of thousands of clones, roughly 84% of them singletons. Study conclusions and caveats: Among vaccine recipients, spike-specific TCR breadth exceeded that of placebo recipients. Non-spike TCR breadth showed similarity between vaccine and placebo recipients.

Specimen: peripheral blood, collected after recovery from COVID-19. The source of this sequence is a human donor who had recovered from COVID-19. The chain employs TRBV27 and TRBJ2-3, with TRBD2 as a possible D gene (5 bases). The CDR3 DNA is TGTGCCATCCTTAGCGCGGGTACGCAGTATTTT. This encodes CAILSAGTQYF.